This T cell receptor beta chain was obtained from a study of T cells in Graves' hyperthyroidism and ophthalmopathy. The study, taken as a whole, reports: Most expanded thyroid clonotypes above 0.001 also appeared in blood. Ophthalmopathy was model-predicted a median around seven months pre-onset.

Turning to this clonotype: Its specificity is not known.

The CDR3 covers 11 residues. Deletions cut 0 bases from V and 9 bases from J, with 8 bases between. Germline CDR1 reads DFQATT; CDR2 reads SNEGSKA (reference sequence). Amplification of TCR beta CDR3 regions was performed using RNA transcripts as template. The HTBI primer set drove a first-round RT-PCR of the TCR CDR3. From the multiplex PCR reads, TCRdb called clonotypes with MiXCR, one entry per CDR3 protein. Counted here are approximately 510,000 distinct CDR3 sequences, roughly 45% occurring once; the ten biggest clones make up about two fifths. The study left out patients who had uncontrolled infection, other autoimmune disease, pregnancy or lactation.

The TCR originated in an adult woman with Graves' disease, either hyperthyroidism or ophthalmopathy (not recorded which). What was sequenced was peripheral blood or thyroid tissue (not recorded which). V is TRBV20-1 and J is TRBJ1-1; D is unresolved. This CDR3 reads CSARDRSKAFF. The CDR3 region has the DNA TGCAGTGCTAGAGATAGGTCCAAAGCTTTCTTT.